These 22 T cell receptor beta chains were sequenced from one sample in a study of breast tumors, draining lymph nodes, adjacent tissues (dated by TCRdb to 2016 to 2017). The library was prepared using multiplex PCR. TCRdb shows the sequencer as Illumina HiSeq 2000. In-frame beta chains were kept once TCRdb had trimmed the public reads at Q25 with fastp and called clones with MiXCR. A single entry per CDR3 protein holds the most common genes and DNA from its merged rows. This sample is represented by about 35,000 distinct CDR3 sequences; roughly 36% of them were singletons. The top ten constitute roughly a tenth of the sample. Sequencing was carried out using breast tumor tissue. The receptors here all came from a female donor with breast cancer. Some clones in this sample may be carry-over from other donors' samples.

Of note for this clonotype: This could be a read error, since a much larger clone is one nucleotide away. The chain links TRBV19 to TRBJ1-5; TRBD1 agrees at 7 bases. Trimming removed 5 bases from V and 6 bases from J; junction bases left unmatched: 13. The CDR3 is made up of 16 amino acids. The germline gives CDR1 LNHDA, CDR2 SQIVND (reference sequence). In nucleotides, the CDR3 is TGTGCCAGTAGTCCCCAACAGGGGATGGGCAGTCAGCCCCAGCATTTT. This encodes CASSPQQGMGSQPQHF.

This clonotype appeared many times. The J gene is TRBJ2-2, the V gene TRBV6-1; D possibly corresponds to TRBD1 (5 bases). The CDR3 runs to 14 residues. V lost 5 bases to trimming and J lost 6 bases, with 13 bases between them. Germline V gene sequence: CDR1 MNHNS, CDR2 SASEGT. The CDR3 reads CASSQLTASGELFF. CDR3 nucleotides: TGTGCCAGCAGTCAACTGACAGCCTCCGGGGAGCTGTTTTTT.

The chain has TRBV4-1 and TRBJ2-1; 7 bases are shared with TRBD1. Trimming at V came to 3 bases and at J to 0 bases, leaving 8 bases not matched to a gene. There are 17 residues in the CDR3. The V gene's germline CDR1 is MGHRA and CDR2 YSYEKL. In nucleotides, the CDR3 is TGCGCCAGCAGCCATGGGACAGACTTAAGCTCCTACAATGAGCAGTTCTTC. This codes for CASSHGTDLSSYNEQFF.

This clonotype was observed at least ten times. The chain is built from TRBV5-8 and TRBJ2-3; 11 bases map to TRBD1. Trimming took 3 bases from V and 1 from J; bases not matched to a gene: 1. Germline CDR1 reads SGHTS; CDR2 reads YDEGEE. There are 15 residues in the CDR3. CDR3 amino acids: CASSSGQGGTDTQYF. CDR3 in DNA: TGTGCCAGCAGCTCGGGACAGGGGGGCACAGATACGCAGTATTTT. Based on the CDR3 plus reference TRBV5-8 and TRBJ2-3, the full variable domain is EAGVTQSPTHLIKTRGQQATLRCSPISGHTSVYWYQQALGLGLQFLLWYDEGEERNRGNFPPRFSGRQFPNYSSELNVNALELEDSALYLCASSSGQGGTDTQYFGPGTRLTVL.

As for this clonotype: In this CDR3 the conserved last residue, phenylalanine or tryptophan, is missing, so a read error is likely. It is unclear where the CDR3 begins or ends on the DNA, so no DNA is shown, and the CDR3 is as TCRdb lists it. This chain links TRBV12-3 or TRBV12-4 with TRBJ2-2; TRBD2, the table's D call, was not compared with the DNA. Counting both end residues, the CDR3 totals 14 amino acids. The CDR3 protein is CASSLREDTGEPFV.

In the case of this clonotype: This may be a read error: a much more frequent sequence differs by one nucleotide. V is TRBV5-1 and J is TRBJ2-5, with D perhaps TRBD1 or TRBD2 (5 bases each). Germline V gene sequence: CDR1 SGHRS, CDR2 YFSETQ. The CDR3 is 13 amino acids. V was cut by 0 bases and J by 5 bases, with 8 bases left in between. CDR3 in amino acids: CASSLDGAETQYF. The CDR3 DNA reads as TGCGCCAGCAGCTTGGACGGGGCGGAGACCCAGTACTTC.

This clonotype was recorded many times. The V call is TRBV9, the J call TRBJ1-4, with 9 positions matching TRBD1. The germline gives CDR1 SGDLS, CDR2 YYNGEE. Losses at the gene ends were 3 bases for V and 4 bases for J; bases not matched to a gene: 4. The CDR3 totals 15 residues. CDR3 sequence (DNA): TGTGCCAGCAGCGGAGGGACAGGGATTAATGAAAAACTGTTTTTT. It encodes CASSGGTGINEKLFF.

The chain links TRBV4-3 to TRBJ2-1; 8 nucleotides line up with TRBD2. Germline V gene sequence: CDR1 LGHNA, CDR2 YSLEER. The V segment lost 1 base and the J segment 4 bases; nucleotides outside the gene matches: 3. The length of the CDR3 is 15 residues. DNA of the CDR3: TGCGCCAGCAGCCAAGGGGGACTAGTTTACAATGAGCAGTTCTTC. As protein: CASSQGGLVYNEQFF.

This clonotype has ten or more counts. V gene TRBV5-1 combines with J gene TRBJ2-1; D is unclear. The CDR3 is 15 residues long. With 4 bases removed from V and 0 bases from J, the gap between germline ends came to 11 bases. Germline CDR1 SGHRS, CDR2 YFSETQ. DNA of the CDR3: TGCGCCAGCAGCCATTCCTCGAGCTCCTACAATGAGCAGTTCTTC. Protein sequence: CASSHSSSSYNEQFF.

In this sample, this clonotype is medium-sized. The chain couples TRBV20-1 to TRBJ2-3, with 8 bases that match TRBD2. The CDR3 consists of 13 residues. CDR1 and CDR2 (germline): DFQATT, SNEGSKA (reference sequence). The junction had 4 bases not matched to a gene; V was cut back by 4 bases and J by 4 bases. Here the CDR3 reads CSAKGLVSDTQYF. CDR3 nucleotides: TGCAGTGCTAAGGGACTAGTATCAGATACGCAGTATTTT.

This clonotype is deemed medium-sized (0.01 to 0.1%). V gene TRBV20-1 combines with J gene TRBJ1-5; the D is unclear. Per the germline V gene, CDR1 is DFQATT and CDR2 is SNEGSKA (reference sequence). Trimming shortened V by 6 bases and J by 0 bases, and 12 bases separated the two germline ends. The CDR3 is 14 amino acids. Here the CDR3 reads CSAPPVDSNQPQHF. CDR3 nucleotide sequence: TGCAGTGCCCCTCCGGTCGATAGCAATCAGCCCCAGCATTTT.

This clonotype showed up just a few times. The chain recombines TRBV12-3 or TRBV12-4 with TRBJ2-4, with TRBD1 identical over 9 bases. The CDR3 sequence is 16 residues long. Trimming removed 6 bases from V and 1 base from J; junction bases left unmatched: 7. In DNA, the CDR3 is TGTGCCAGCAGGCCTCCCGGGACAGGGGCCAAAAACATTCAGTACTTC. Translation gives CASRPPGTGAKNIQYF.

This clonotype was observed at least ten times. The chain employs TRBV12-3 or TRBV12-4 and TRBJ2-7; 7 positions match TRBD1. This CDR3 spans 13 amino acids. V trimming: 6 bases; J trimming: 3 bases; junction bases outside the gene matches: 5. The CDR3 loop reads CASSPGQIYEQYF. CDR3 bases: TGTGCCAGCAGCCCGGGACAGATCTACGAGCAGTACTTC.

This clonotype was counted ten times or more. The chain joins TRBV20-1 to TRBJ1-2; TRBD1 matches 7 bases. From germline, CDR1 is DFQATT and CDR2 SNEGSKA (reference sequence). This CDR3 is built from 13 residues. V trimming: 5 bases; J trimming: 5 bases; junction bases outside the gene matches: 8. CDR3 nucleotide sequence: TGCAGTGCTCTTAGACAGGGACGGTATGGCTACACCTTC. It specifies CSALRQGRYGYTF.

This clonotype was detected many times. This chain joins TRBV7-8 and TRBJ2-6; D unresolved. Germline V gene lookup returns CDR1 SGHVS and CDR2 FQNEAQ. The CDR3 is 16 residues long. Trimming pared 1 base from V and 0 bases from J, leaving 7 bases between. The DNA for the CDR3 is TGTGCCAGCAGCTTAGTAGGCGGCTCTGGGGCCAACGTCCTGACTTTC. Protein: CASSLVGGSGANVLTF.

The J gene is TRBJ2-1, the V gene TRBV6-1; perhaps TRBD2 as D (5 bases). This CDR3 is built from 13 residues. Germline CDR1 is MNHNS and CDR2 is SASEGT. Trimming shortened V by 0 bases and J by 7 bases, and 7 bases separated the two germline ends. In DNA, the CDR3 is TGTGCCAGCAGTGAAGCTAGCGTGAATGAGCAGTTCTTC. This translates into CASSEASVNEQFF.

This clonotype showed up many times. The rearrangement uses TRBV13 and TRBJ2-7; D gene ambiguous. The CDR3 has 14 amino acids. In germline, CDR1 is PRHDT, CDR2 FYEKMQ (reference sequence). Trimming removed 3 bases at V and 1 base at J, with 10 bases between. The CDR3 nucleotides are TGTGCCAGCAGCTTGCGCGCCTCATCCTACGAGCAGTACTTC. This translates into CASSLRASSYEQYF.

This clonotype was recorded only once. The V gene is TRBV20-1, the J gene TRBJ1-3; D unclear. Trimming removed 6 bases from V and 0 bases from J, with 9 bases in between. The CDR3 loop spans 13 amino acids. Per the germline V gene, CDR1 is DFQATT and CDR2 is SNEGSKA (reference sequence). CDR3 protein: CSAAGDSGNTIYF. DNA of the CDR3: TGCAGTGCCGCAGGAGACTCTGGAAACACCATATATTTT.

This clonotype was found many times. The chain uses TRBV29-1 and TRBJ2-6; unclear D gene. The CDR3 has 13 amino acids. The germline V gene has CDR1 SQVTM and CDR2 ANQGSEA. Trimming removed 4 bases from V and 3 bases from J, with 7 bases in between. Here the CDR3 DNA reads TGCAGCGTTGTGTGGGATGGGGCCAACGTCCTGACTTTC. Translated, it gives CSVVWDGANVLTF. The complete variable domain, with remaining parts taken from reference TRBV29-1 and TRBJ2-6, reads SAVISQKPSRDICQRGTSLTIQCQVDSQVTMMFWYRQQPGQSLTLIATANQGSEATYESGFVIDKFPISRPNLTFSTLTVSNMSPEDSSIYLCSVVWDGANVLTFGAGSRLTVL.

This clonotype was observed at least ten times. The rearrangement uses TRBV15 and TRBJ2-1; no firm D call. V dropped 6 bases and J dropped 1 base, with 10 bases sitting between them. The CDR3 runs 14 residues. Per germline, CDR1 LNHNV and CDR2 YYDKDF (reference sequence). CDR3 coding DNA: TGTGCCACCAGACTGGATAGTTCCTACAATGAGCAGTTCTTC. Protein: CATRLDSSYNEQFF.

Many counts were recorded for this clonotype. The rearrangement joins TRBV12-3 or TRBV12-4 to TRBJ1-2; no firm D call. Trimming pared 3 bases from V and 4 bases from J, leaving 6 bases between. The length of the CDR3 is 12 residues. CDR3 DNA sequence: TGTGCCAGCAGTTTTAGCACCTATGGCTACACCTTC. It translates to CASSFSTYGYTF.

Many counts were recorded for this clonotype. CDR3 nucleotides: TGTGCCAGTAATGCCGGGACAGCGAGCACAGATACGCAGTATTTT. Translated, it gives CASNAGTASTDTQYF. The rearrangement uses TRBV19 and TRBJ2-3; 7 positions match TRBD1. Unmatched junction bases numbered 7, after V lost 7 bases and J lost 0 bases. Germline CDR1 LNHDA, CDR2 SQIVND (reference sequence). This CDR3 comprises 15 residues.